This passage covers 13 T cell receptor beta chains from one sample sequenced in a study of blood T cell repertoires in COVID-19. Method: immunoSEQ multiplex PCR; TCRdb's copy keeps in-frame clones and lacks some. The sample gives some 130,000 clones, around 86% of which show up once; approximately 11% is in the top ten. Sequenced input: peripheral blood. These receptors were obtained from a man older than 75 with acute or convalescent COVID-19.

The genes are TRBV7-9 and TRBJ1-4; D may be TRBD1 (6 bases). The CDR3 covers 15 residues. Germline CDR1 and CDR2: SEHNR and FQNEAQ (reference sequence). V was pared by 5 bases and J by 7 bases, with 17 bases between. The CDR3 spells CASSPRGGVGEKLFF. In DNA, the CDR3 is TGTGCCAGCAGCCCCCGAGGGGGGGTCGGTGAAAAACTGTTTTTT.

In DNA form, the CDR3 reads TGTGCCAGCAGCGCTACCCCCCTGGGGCTGGAGACCCAGTACTTC. Its translation is CASSATPLGLETQYF. The V gene is TRBV9, the J gene TRBJ2-5; D is possibly TRBD1 (5 bases). The CDR3 sequence is 15 residues long. Trimming took off 3 bases at V and 5 bases at J, with 17 bases between the two ends. Germline CDR1 and CDR2: SGDLS and YYNGEE.

The chain combines TRBV10-3 with TRBJ1-4, with 8 bases lining up with TRBD1. This CDR3 has 16 amino acids. CDR1 and CDR2 from the germline V gene are ENHRY and SYGVKD. V was pared by 2 bases and J by 7 bases, with 9 bases of the junction left unmatched. CDR3 protein: CAISELPQGASEKLFF. In DNA, the CDR3 is TGTGCCATCAGTGAGCTCCCCCAGGGGGCGAGTGAAAAACTGTTTTTT.

The rearrangement links TRBV3-1 (or the pseudogene TRBV3-2) to TRBJ2-1; TRBD2 agrees at 7 bases. Germline V gene sequence: CDR1 LGHDT, CDR2 YNNKEL (reference sequence). Losses at the gene ends were 1 base for V and 9 bases for J; bases not matched to a gene: 3. This CDR3 has 13 residues. In nucleotides, the CDR3 is TGTGCCAGCAGCCAAGCGCGGGAGAGTGAGCAGTTCTTC. As protein: CASSQARESEQFF.

CDR3 protein: CASSLAQTEAFF. In DNA form, the CDR3 reads TGTGCCAGCAGCTTAGCGCAGACTGAAGCTTTCTTT. The V gene is TRBV7-2, the J gene TRBJ1-1; D remains unclear. CDR1 is SGHTA and CDR2 is FQGNSA in the germline V gene. V was cut by 0 bases and J by 5 bases, with 4 bases left in between. The CDR3 is 12 amino acids.

V gene TRBV7-3 combines with J gene TRBJ2-1, with D possibly being TRBD1 (5 bases). Germline V gives CDR1 SGHTA, CDR2 FQGTGA. This CDR3 comprises 14 residues. Trimming left V 4 bases short and J 7 bases short, with 14 bases between. This CDR3 reads CASSSTRTSNEQFF. The DNA for the CDR3 is TGTGCCAGCAGCTCCACCAGGACATCAAATGAGCAGTTCTTC. The whole variable domain, filled in from reference TRBV7-3 and TRBJ2-1, reads GAGVSQTPSNKVTEKGKYVELRCDPISGHTALYWYRQSLGQGPEFLIYFQGTGAADDSGLPNDRFFAVRPEGSVSTLKIQRTERGDSAVYLCASSSTRTSNEQFFGPGTRLTVL.

The chain joins TRBV29-1 to TRBJ1-3; the D gene is possibly TRBD1 (5 bases). The ends were cut back, 2 bases at V and 1 base at J, with 9 bases in the middle. There are 14 residues in the CDR3. The germline CDR1 and CDR2 sequences are SQVTM and ANQGSEA. CDR3 in DNA: TGCAGCGTTGAACTCGGACAATCTGGAAACACCATATATTTT. Encoded protein: CSVELGQSGNTIYF. Together with reference TRBV29-1 and TRBJ1-3, the CDR3 gives the full variable domain: SAVISQKPSRDICQRGTSLTIQCQVDSQVTMMFWYRQQPGQSLTLIATANQGSEATYESGFVIDKFPISRPNLTFSTLTVSNMSPEDSSIYLCSVELGQSGNTIYFGEGSWLTVV.

The rearrangement uses TRBV28 and TRBJ1-2; D is unclear. V lost 10 bases to trimming and J lost 7 bases, with 16 bases between them. The CDR3 consists of 12 residues. Germline-derived CDR1 and CDR2 are MDHEN and SYDVKM. The CDR3 region is CAIVGVLGGYTF. In DNA form, the CDR3 reads TGTGCCATCGTGGGCGTTCTTGGTGGCTACACCTTC.

The V and J genes are TRBV19 and TRBJ2-7; a possible D gene is TRBD2 (5 bases). The CDR3 covers 12 residues. CDR1 is LNHDA and CDR2 is SQIVND in the germline V gene (reference sequence). V dropped 5 bases and J dropped 6 bases, with 11 bases sitting between them. This CDR3 is CASSRSGSEQYF. The CDR3 DNA is TGTGCCAGTAGTCGATCGGGAAGCGAGCAGTACTTC.

The chain links TRBV9 to TRBJ2-2, with D unclear. The CDR3 covers 13 residues. Germline CDR1 and CDR2: SGDLS and YYNGEE. V was trimmed by 0 bases and J by 5 bases, leaving 5 bases between them. CDR3 DNA sequence: TGTGCCAGCAGCGTAGGTCCGACCGGGGAGCTGTTTTTT. It translates to CASSVGPTGELFF.

The chain uses TRBV5-6 and TRBJ1-1; tentative D call: TRBD1 (5 bases). This CDR3 has 14 residues. Trimming shortened V by 4 bases and J by 0 bases, and 10 bases separated the two germline ends. From germline, CDR1 is SGHDT and CDR2 YYEEEE. The CDR3 reads CASSPETVNTEAFF. CDR3 coding DNA: TGTGCCAGCAGCCCCGAGACAGTGAACACTGAAGCTTTCTTT.

V gene TRBV3-1 (or the pseudogene TRBV3-2) combines with J gene TRBJ1-5; D is possibly TRBD1 (6 bases). Trimming removed 6 bases at V and 2 bases at J, with 11 bases between. Germline loops: CDR1 LGHDT, CDR2 YNNKEL (reference sequence). This CDR3 has 14 residues. The CDR3 DNA reads as TGTGCCAGCAGGGGGGCAGGGGGCAATCAGCCCCAGCATTTT. It yields the protein CASRGAGGNQPQHF.

The rearrangement links TRBV5-1 to TRBJ2-2; D ambiguous. The CDR3 spans 13 residues. V was clipped by 6 bases and J by 2 bases, with 8 bases between them. Germline-derived CDR1 and CDR2 are SGHRS and YFSETQ. The CDR3 DNA reads as TGCGCCAGCATTACACCAAACACCGGGGAGCTGTTTTTT. It yields the protein CASITPNTGELFF.